The 9 T cell receptor beta chains given below trace back to one sample, sequenced in a study of glioma-infiltrating T cells (dated by TCRdb to 2015 to 2016). TCRdb shows the sequencer as Illumina MiSeq. TCR alpha and beta CDR3 regions were amplified with the iRepertoire nested amplicon-rescue multiplex PCR (arm-PCR) platform from RNA. TCRdb trimmed public reads at Q25 via fastp, called clones via MiXCR and kept in-frame beta chains. Rows merge per CDR3 protein into single entries with the most common DNA and genes. Counted in this sample were about 410,000 distinct CDR3 sequences; 41% of them appeared once. Of the sample, 12% is held by the ten largest clones. The specimen sequenced was glioma tissue, nonneoplastic brain tissue, or PBMCs (not recorded which). The receptor set was obtained from a human donor with low-grade glioma or glioblastoma, undergoing nonglioma brain surgery, or in good health (not recorded which).

V is TRBV28 and J is TRBJ2-7; D assignment may be TRBD1 or TRBD2 (5 bases each). The CDR3 runs to 13 residues. CDR1 is MDHEN and CDR2 is SYDVKM in the germline V gene. The V end lost 6 bases, the J end lost 2 bases, and 11 bases lay between the germline ends. The CDR3 coding sequence is TGTGCCAGCAGGGGGGTCGTAGCCTACGAGCAGTACTTC. Its protein is CASRGVVAYEQYF. The variable domain in full, with the rest retrieved from reference TRBV28 and TRBJ2-7, is DVKVTQSSRYLVKRTGEKVFLECVQDMDHENMFWYRQDPGLGLRLIYFSYDVKMKEKGDIPEGYSVSREKKERFSLILESASTNQTSMYLCASRGVVAYEQYFGPGTRLTVT.

This clonotype was recorded at least ten times. The chain combines TRBV7-2 with TRBJ2-3; 11 bases line up with TRBD2. This CDR3 is 16 amino acids long. The germline V gene has CDR1 SGHTA and CDR2 FQGNSA. With 4 bases clipped from V and 8 bases from J, the junction kept 11 bases outside the gene matches. Here the CDR3 DNA reads TGTGCCAGCAGCTCGAAACTAGCGGGAGAAGGTGGTACGCAGTATTTT. It is translated as CASSSKLAGEGGTQYF.

The CDR3 DNA is TGTGCCAGCAGCTTGGAGGGAGTCTTCTACAATGAGCAGTTCTTC. Encoded protein: CASSLEGVFYNEQFF. V is TRBV4-2 and J is TRBJ2-1, with D perhaps TRBD2 (6 bases). Looked up from germline, CDR1 is LGHNA and CDR2 is YNFKEQ. The germline V and J ends were trimmed by 5 bases and 3 bases, with 14 bases remaining between them. This CDR3 is 15 amino acids long.

A word on this clonotype: A much larger clonotype is one base distant, so this may be a read error. V and J are TRBV6-6 and TRBJ2-3; either TRBD1 or TRBD2 may fit D (5 bases each). The CDR3 runs to 15 residues. Per the germline V gene, CDR1 is MNHNY and CDR2 is SVGAGI (reference sequence). The CDR3 sequence: CASSPPGRHADTEYF. CDR3 DNA sequence: TGTGCCAGCAGCCCCCCGGGGCGACACGCAGATACGGAGTATTTT.

The rearrangement uses TRBV20-1 and TRBJ2-4; no firm D call. From germline, CDR1 is DFQATT and CDR2 SNEGSKA (reference sequence). The CDR3 length is 12 residues. Trimming shortened V by 4 bases and J by 13 bases, and 17 bases separated the two germline ends. The CDR3 protein is CSAMFSNQPQYF. CDR3 nucleotides: TGCAGTGCTATGTTTAGCAATCAGCCCCAGTACTTC.

The table lists this clonotype with a few counts. The chain carries TRBV7-2 and TRBJ2-3, with 10 bases aligning to TRBD1. Germline V gene lookup returns CDR1 SGHTA and CDR2 FQGNSA. CDR3 length: 17 amino acids. After removal of 5 bases from V and 3 bases from J, the junction contained 11 bases not matched to a gene. The chain's CDR3 is CASSVRDRGQFTDTQYF. In nucleotides, the CDR3 is TGTGCCAGCAGCGTCCGGGACAGGGGACAATTTACAGATACGCAGTATTTT.

On this clonotype itself: One junction end does not reproduce the germline sequence, and a read error may be involved. As DNA, the CDR3 is TGCGCCAGCAGCAGGGCCCGTTCCTACAATGAGCAGTCCTTC. This sequence encodes CASSRARSYNEQSF. J is TRBJ2-1 and V is TRBV4-1, with D uncertain. The CDR3 totals 14 residues. Germline CDR1 and CDR2: MGHRA and YSYEKL.

About this clonotype itself: A much larger clone lies one base from this, so it may be a read error. This chain uses TRBV24-1 with TRBJ2-1; 10 positions agree with TRBD1. Germline lookup yields CDR1 KGHDR and CDR2 SFDVKD. This CDR3 contains 15 residues. The trim removed 5 bases at V and 6 bases at J, leaving 6 bases unmatched. CDR3 nucleotides: TGTGCCACCAGTGGCCCGGGACAGGGGATCAATGAGCAGTTCTTC. Translating gives CATSGPGQGINEQFF.

This chain connects TRBV28 to TRBJ2-5; no clear D. The CDR3 sequence is 13 residues long. The ends were cut back, 1 base at V and 4 bases at J, with 7 bases in the middle. In germline, CDR1 is MDHEN, CDR2 SYDVKM. CDR3 in DNA: TGTGCCAGCAGTTTATATGGAAGAGAGACCCAGTACTTC. It translates to CASSLYGRETQYF.